One and the same sample provided the 23 T cell receptor beta chains below, sequenced in a study of blood T cell repertoires in COVID-19. Produced via immunoSEQ multiplex PCR; TCRdb's table is partial and in-frame only. In the table there are under 110,000 clones, roughly four fifths of which are singletons. Sequencing used peripheral blood. These receptors originate from a man of 80 years or more with COVID-19, enrolled during active disease.

The CDR3 region has the DNA TGTGCCAGCAGCACGGGACAGGGGAACTTTAACACTGAAGCTTTCTTT. The encoded protein is CASSTGQGNFNTEAFF. The V gene is TRBV7-9, the J gene TRBJ1-1, with TRBD1 matching 10 bases. After removal of 5 bases from V and 2 bases from J, the junction contained 8 bases not matched to a gene. Looked up from germline, CDR1 is SEHNR and CDR2 is FQNEAQ (reference sequence). The CDR3 is 16 residues long.

This clone was counted a single time. The J gene is TRBJ1-1, the V gene TRBV6-1, with D uncertain. V was pared by 2 bases and J by 5 bases, with 9 bases between. Germline loops: CDR1 MNHNS, CDR2 SASEGT. The CDR3 covers 13 residues. DNA for the CDR3: TGTGCCAGCAGTGAATACATAAAAACTGAAGCTTTCTTT. It translates to CASSEYIKTEAFF.

This clone was seen only a few times. The genes are TRBV25-1 and TRBJ1-2; 9 bases match TRBD1. The germline V gene has CDR1 MGHDK and CDR2 SYGVNS. The V segment lost 4 bases and the J segment 3 bases; nucleotides outside the gene matches: 6. This CDR3 has 15 residues. The CDR3 sequence is CASSASGTGYYGYTF. The CDR3 bases are TGTGCCAGCAGTGCCTCCGGGACAGGGTACTATGGCTACACCTTC.

This clone was counted once. This rearrangement joins TRBV7-2 to TRBJ1-4, with TRBD1 matching 8 bases. The trim removed 5 bases at V and 6 bases at J, leaving 11 bases unmatched. The germline V gene has CDR1 SGHTA and CDR2 FQGNSA. The CDR3 extends over 16 amino acids. DNA for the CDR3: TGTGCCAGCAGCCCCGAAGTGGGACAGGCTCATGAAAAACTGTTTTTT. Encoded protein: CASSPEVGQAHEKLFF.

The rearrangement joins TRBV19 to TRBJ2-1; TRBD2 aligns across 8 bases. The germline CDR1 and CDR2 sequences are LNHDA and SQIVND (reference sequence). The CDR3 consists of 15 residues. Trimming took 2 bases from V and 2 from J; bases not matched to a gene: 2. The CDR3 DNA follows: TGTGCCAGTAGTATAAACGGGAGGGCCTACAATGAGCAGTTCTTC. It specifies CASSINGRAYNEQFF.

The V and J genes are TRBV11-3 and TRBJ2-1; 9 bases are a match to TRBD2. This CDR3 is 14 amino acids long. Unmatched junction bases numbered 4, after V lost 1 base and J lost 9 bases. Germline lookup yields CDR1 SGHNT and CDR2 YENEEA. CDR3 in amino acids: CASSLVAGGGEQFF. The DNA for the CDR3 is TGTGCCAGCAGCTTAGTCGCGGGAGGGGGTGAGCAGTTCTTC.

The chain carries TRBV24-1 and TRBJ2-3, with a weak D call TRBD2 (6 bases). CDR3 length: 14 amino acids. Germline V gene sequence: CDR1 KGHDR, CDR2 SFDVKD. The ends were cut back, 5 bases at V and 6 bases at J, with 14 bases in the middle. The CDR3: CATSGGADGDTQYF. The CDR3 DNA is TGTGCCACCAGTGGCGGGGCCGATGGGGATACGCAGTATTTT.

The rearrangement joins TRBV28 to TRBJ2-3, with TRBD1 matching over 7 bases. The CDR3 totals 15 residues. Germline CDR1 is MDHEN and CDR2 is SYDVKM. V shed 5 bases, J shed 2 bases, and the junction held 7 bases outside the gene matches. DNA of the CDR3: TGTGCCAGCAGTCCCGGGACAGCGTTCACAGATACGCAGTATTTT. This sequence encodes CASSPGTAFTDTQYF. Variable domain in full (rest from reference TRBV28 and TRBJ2-3): DVKVTQSSRYLVKRTGEKVFLECVQDMDHENMFWYRQDPGLGLRLIYFSYDVKMKEKGDIPEGYSVSREKKERFSLILESASTNQTSMYLCASSPGTAFTDTQYFGPGTRLTVL.

This clone was counted a few times. The V call is TRBV6-1, the J call TRBJ1-6; D is undetermined. The CDR3 length is 16 residues. V lost 2 bases and J lost 8, with 16 bases in between. The germline V gene has CDR1 MNHNS and CDR2 SASEGT. Written as DNA, the CDR3 is TGTGCCAGCAGTGAAAGCGTCGGCGGGGTGGATTCACCCCTCCACTTT. It specifies CASSESVGGVDSPLHF.

V gene TRBV9 combines with J gene TRBJ1-4; 7 bases are a match to TRBD1. The J segment lost 3 bases and the V segment lost 0 bases, leaving 5 bases of the junction unmatched. This CDR3 contains 16 residues. Germline values: CDR1 SGDLS, CDR2 YYNGEE. As DNA, the CDR3 is TGTGCCAGCAGCGTAGAAAGGGGGCTATCTAATGAAAAACTGTTTTTT. Translation: CASSVERGLSNEKLFF.

The chain links TRBV5-1 to TRBJ1-3; D ambiguous. V lost 0 bases to trimming and J lost 3 bases, with 10 bases between them. CDR1 is SGHRS and CDR2 is YFSETQ in the germline V gene. CDR3 length: 15 residues. The CDR3 DNA is TGCGCCAGCAGCTTGGCCGGGGATAATGGAAACACCATATATTTT. As protein: CASSLAGDNGNTIYF.

This clone has a single count. The chain uses TRBV6-6 and TRBJ1-4; 8 positions match TRBD1. This CDR3 has 15 amino acids. Germline CDR1 and CDR2: MNHNY and SVGAGI (reference sequence). With V trimmed by 4 bases and J by 7 bases, 8 bases remained unmatched. The CDR3 region is CASSFPDRDGEKLFF. As DNA, the CDR3 is TGTGCCAGCAGTTTCCCGGACAGGGATGGTGAAAAACTGTTTTTT.

This sequence joins TRBV7-2 and TRBJ1-1, with 8 nucleotides matching TRBD1. V shed 1 base, J shed 5 bases, and the junction held 3 bases outside the gene matches. The CDR3 is 14 amino acids. CDR1 is SGHTA, CDR2 FQGNSA, per germline. The DNA of the CDR3 is TGTGCCAGCAGCTTAGACAGGGGGACGACTGAAGCTTTCTTT. Translating gives CASSLDRGTTEAFF.

As DNA, the CDR3 is TGTGCCAGCAGTTTACCGGGGGGCGGTACCAGCTCCTACGAGCAGTACTTC. It yields the protein CASSLPGGGTSSYEQYF. The chain couples TRBV28 to TRBJ2-7; possibly TRBD2 for D (7 bases). The V end lost 2 bases, the J end lost 0 bases, and 17 bases lay between the germline ends. Germline assignment: CDR1 MDHEN and CDR2 SYDVKM. CDR3 length equals 17 residues.

With respect to this clone: One end of the junction varies from germline; a read error may be responsible. J is TRBJ2-7 and V is TRBV11-2, with 9 bases that match TRBD1. The CDR3 spans 15 residues. Germline-derived CDR1 and CDR2 are SGHAT and FQNNGV. CDR3 nucleotide sequence: TGTGCCAGCAGCCAAATCGACAGGGGGGTTCCCATGTGTCACTTC. Protein product: CASSQIDRGVPMCHF.

This clone has more than one count but fewer than ten. This chain uses TRBV21-1 with TRBJ1-6; TRBD1, the D gene given by the table, was not confirmed from the DNA. TRBV21-1 is classified as a pseudogene. The CDR3 is 16 amino acids. The CDR3 bases are TGTGCCAGCAGCAACTGGGGCAGGGAATTTTATTCACCCCTCCACTTT. Translation gives CASSNWGREFYSPLHF.

This chain links TRBV28 with TRBJ2-5, with 7 bases aligning to TRBD2. The germline CDR1 and CDR2 sequences are MDHEN and SYDVKM. After removal of 1 base from V and 3 bases from J, the junction contained 5 bases not matched to a gene. The CDR3 has 15 amino acids. This CDR3 reads CASSLLGGSKETQYF. DNA of the CDR3: TGTGCCAGCAGTTTATTAGGCGGGAGTAAAGAGACCCAGTACTTC.

This chain links TRBV5-1 with TRBJ1-1; 9 bases are a match to TRBD1. V trimming: 1 base; J trimming: 1 base; junction bases outside the gene matches: 8. CDR3 length equals 17 residues. The germline gives CDR1 SGHRS, CDR2 YFSETQ. CDR3 protein: CASSLMTGQGSNTEAFF. The CDR3 region has the DNA TGCGCCAGCAGCTTGATGACGGGACAGGGTTCGAACACTGAAGCTTTCTTT.

The V gene is TRBV24-1, the J gene TRBJ2-7; 7 bases match TRBD2. The CDR3 runs to 15 residues. Trimming took 2 bases from V and 0 from J; bases not matched to a gene: 3. Germline values: CDR1 KGHDR, CDR2 SFDVKD. The CDR3 coding sequence is TGTGCCACCAGTGATTCGGCTAGCGGCTCCTACGAGCAGTACTTC. It translates to CATSDSASGSYEQYF.

This chain links TRBV6-5 with TRBJ2-1; 7 bases line up with TRBD1. Germline CDR1 reads MNHEY; CDR2 reads SVGAGI. V shed 6 bases, J shed 5 bases, and the junction held 7 bases outside the gene matches. The CDR3 consists of 14 residues. The CDR3 sequence: CASRQGLANNEQFF. CDR3 nucleotides: TGTGCCAGCAGACAGGGGCTAGCCAACAATGAGCAGTTCTTC.

The gene calls are TRBV29-1 and TRBJ2-1; D uncertain. The CDR3 contains 14 residues. Germline CDR1 SQVTM, CDR2 ANQGSEA. Trimming removed 3 bases from V and 6 bases from J, with 15 bases in between. This CDR3 is CSVEPSTRFNEQFF. CDR3 nucleotide sequence: TGCAGCGTTGAGCCATCGACAAGATTCAATGAGCAGTTCTTC.

This clone was observed once. CDR3 DNA: TGTGCCAGCAGCTTAGCGCGGGGGGGATCGAACACCGGGGAGCTGTTTTTT. It is translated as CASSLARGGSNTGELFF. J is TRBJ2-2 and V is TRBV7-9; 9 positions match TRBD2. The germline V gene encodes CDR1 SEHNR and CDR2 FQNEAQ (reference sequence). The V segment lost 0 bases and the J segment 0 bases; nucleotides outside the gene matches: 2. The CDR3 length is 17 residues.

The chain carries TRBV9 and TRBJ2-7, with 8 bases lining up with TRBD2. The CDR3 has 15 amino acids. Germline V gene data show CDR1 as SGDLS and CDR2 as YYNGEE. J lost 4 bases, V lost 0 bases, and 6 bases had no gene match. CDR3 in amino acids: CASSVGLAGGYEQYF. CDR3 DNA sequence: TGTGCCAGCAGCGTAGGTCTAGCGGGTGGTTACGAGCAGTACTTC.